These 15 T cell receptor beta chains originate from one sample sequenced in a study of cytotoxic CD8 clonotypes in ibrutinib-treated CLL. Sequencing was performed with immunoSEQ multiplex PCR; in TCRdb, only in-frame clones are kept and a portion is missing. Of about 140,000 clones listed, 65% to 85% are singletons. Sequencing was performed on PBMCs, taken after 36 months of ibrutinib treatment. The source of these receptors is a human donor with chronic lymphocytic leukemia.

This sequence joins TRBV11-2 and TRBJ2-7; tentatively, D is TRBD1 or TRBD2 (5 bases each). Germline CDR1 and CDR2: SGHAT and FQNNGV. Between the trimmed V and J ends, which lost 9 bases and 0 bases, there was a span of 18 bases. The CDR3 sequence is 15 residues long. The CDR3 here is CASSPGRSFSYEQYF. The CDR3 region has the DNA TGTGCCAGTTCCCCGGGACGAAGTTTCTCCTACGAGCAGTACTTC. Full variable domain (missing parts from reference TRBV11-2 and TRBJ2-7): EAGVAQSPRYKIIEKRQSVAFWCNPISGHATLYWYQQILGQGPKLLIQFQNNGVVDDSQLPKDRFSAERLKGVDSTLKIQPAKLEDSAVYLCASSPGRSFSYEQYFGPGTRLTVT.

J is TRBJ2-1 and V is TRBV27, with D possibly matching TRBD1 (6 bases). The CDR3 has 15 amino acids. Between the trimmed V and J ends, which lost 4 bases and 6 bases, there was a span of 16 bases. Germline CDR1 is MNHEY and CDR2 is SMNVEV (reference sequence). The CDR3 DNA sequence: TGTGCCAGCAGTTGGATTCGGTGGGACACCAATGAGCAGTTCTTC. Translation: CASSWIRWDTNEQFF.

V usage is TRBV25-1 and J usage is TRBJ2-5; D remains ambiguous. Germline CDR1 is MGHDK and CDR2 is SYGVNS. The CDR3 consists of 12 residues. Trimming removed 8 bases from V and 4 bases from J, with 11 bases in between. The CDR3, as DNA: TGTGCCAGCGGGAAACACGGAGAGACCCAGTACTTC. Protein product: CASGKHGETQYF.

The chain combines TRBV6-6 with TRBJ1-4, with D hard to call. The CDR3 contains 14 residues. Germline V gene sequence: CDR1 MNHNY, CDR2 SVGAGI (reference sequence). Between the trimmed V and J ends, which lost 0 bases and 10 bases, there was a span of 12 bases. CDR3 loop: CASSYSEEGGKLFF. In nucleotides, the CDR3 is TGTGCCAGCAGTTACTCGGAGGAGGGCGGAAAACTGTTTTTT.

This chain uses TRBV30 with TRBJ1-5, with D perhaps TRBD1 (5 bases). There are 14 residues in the CDR3. V was cut by 3 bases and J by 2 bases, with 11 bases left in between. Germline V lookup: CDR1 GTSNPN, CDR2 SVGIG (reference sequence). CDR3 protein: CAWRSGLGNQPQHF. CDR3 nucleotides: TGTGCCTGGAGATCAGGGCTTGGCAATCAGCCCCAGCATTTT.

This clone was seen only once. The chain employs TRBV18 and TRBJ1-4; no reliable D call. Trimming removed 3 bases at V and 5 bases at J, with 7 bases between. The CDR3 has 13 amino acids. Germline V gene lookup returns CDR1 KGHSH and CDR2 LQKENI. Here the CDR3 reads CASSPGLNEKLFF. CDR3 nucleotide sequence: TGTGCCAGCTCACCCGGCCTAAATGAAAAACTGTTTTTT. The whole variable domain, filled in from reference TRBV18 and TRBJ1-4, reads NAGVMQNPRHLVRRRGQEARLRCSPMKGHSHVYWYRQLPEEGLKFMVYLQKENIIDESGMPKERFSAEFPKEGPSILRIQQVVRGDSAAYFCASSPGLNEKLFFGSGTQLSVL.

The gene calls are TRBV5-1 and TRBJ2-7; TRBD1 matches 8 bases. CDR3 length: 19 residues. Germline CDR1 SGHRS, CDR2 YFSETQ. The trim removed 1 base at V and 0 bases at J, leaving 15 bases unmatched. CDR3 bases: TGCGCCAGCAGCTTGTTGACAGGGGTGGGTAGCGGCCCCTCCTACGAGCAGTACTTC. It encodes CASSLLTGVGSGPSYEQYF.

This clone turned up a few times. This chain joins TRBV10-3 and TRBJ1-2; maybe TRBD1 (5 bases). The ends were cut back, 4 bases at V and 8 bases at J, with 14 bases in the middle. The CDR3 has 13 residues. The germline gives CDR1 ENHRY, CDR2 SYGVKD. This CDR3 is CAISVDSGEGYTF. CDR3 in DNA: TGTGCCATCAGTGTAGACAGCGGGGAGGGCTACACCTTC.

A single count supports this clone. The chain's CDR3 is CASSPNLGQGGAGKGETQYF. CDR3 in DNA: TGCGCCAGCAGCCCAAACCTGGGACAGGGGGGCGCCGGTAAGGGGGAGACCCAGTACTTC. This chain joins TRBV5-1 and TRBJ2-5, with 11 bases lining up with TRBD1. The CDR3 length is 20 residues. With 4 bases clipped from V and 5 bases from J, the junction kept 22 bases outside the gene matches. Per the germline V gene, CDR1 is SGHRS and CDR2 is YFSETQ.

The V call is TRBV6-1, the J call TRBJ2-7, with a tentative D call TRBD2 (5 bases). The length of the CDR3 is 14 residues. Germline V CDR1 and CDR2: MNHNS, SASEGT. V gave up 2 bases and J gave up 6 bases, with 14 bases separating them. CDR3 nucleotide sequence: TGTGCCAGCAGTGAACAGAGGGTCTGGGGCGAGCAGTACTTC. It specifies CASSEQRVWGEQYF.

The CDR3 DNA sequence: TGTGCCAGCAGTGACAGGGTTTGGCAGCCCCAGCATTTT. This sequence encodes CASSDRVWQPQHF. The chain joins TRBV28 to TRBJ1-5; 7 positions match TRBD1. Trimming at V came to 5 bases and at J to 7 bases, leaving 5 bases not matched to a gene. Germline loops: CDR1 MDHEN, CDR2 SYDVKM. The CDR3 totals 13 residues.

This clone was counted a few times. The V call is TRBV29-1, the J call TRBJ1-2; 7 positions match TRBD1. Trimming cost V 7 bases and J 6 bases; bases outside gene matches: 5. The CDR3 has 11 residues. Germline V gives CDR1 SQVTM, CDR2 ANQGSEA. CDR3 sequence: CSARGSNGYTF. The DNA of the CDR3 is TGCAGCGCCAGGGGGAGTAATGGCTACACCTTC. The full variable domain, with the rest looked up from reference TRBV29-1 and TRBJ1-2, is SAVISQKPSRDICQRGTSLTIQCQVDSQVTMMFWYRQQPGQSLTLIATANQGSEATYESGFVIDKFPISRPNLTFSTLTVSNMSPEDSSIYLCSARGSNGYTFGSGTRLTVV.

Of note for this clone: Other DNA variants within this sample encode the same CDR3. J is TRBJ2-7 and V is TRBV28; a weak D match, TRBD1 (5 bases). V was clipped by 4 bases and J by 2 bases, with 12 bases between them. CDR1 and CDR2 (germline): MDHEN, SYDVKM. The CDR3 covers 14 residues. The CDR3 nucleotides read TGTGCCAGCAGTTCCGGAACAGGCCCCTACGAGCAGTACTTC. Amino acids: CASSSGTGPYEQYF.

The genes are TRBV6-6 and TRBJ1-4, with D unclear. Germline CDR1 MNHNY, CDR2 SVGAGI (reference sequence). This CDR3 comprises 14 residues. Trimming stripped 0 bases from V and 9 bases from J, with 11 bases between. CDR3 DNA: TGTGCCAGCAGTTACTCCGATGGAGCGAAAAAACTGTTTTTT. Translating it yields CASSYSDGAKKLFF.

The rearrangement links TRBV10-3 to TRBJ2-1; no clear D. The germline CDR1 and CDR2 sequences are ENHRY and SYGVKD. Deletions cut 3 bases from V and 0 bases from J, with 9 bases between. The CDR3 contains 15 residues. CDR3 sequence: CAISDYRTSYNEQFF. As DNA, the CDR3 is TGTGCCATCAGTGATTACAGAACCTCCTACAATGAGCAGTTCTTC.